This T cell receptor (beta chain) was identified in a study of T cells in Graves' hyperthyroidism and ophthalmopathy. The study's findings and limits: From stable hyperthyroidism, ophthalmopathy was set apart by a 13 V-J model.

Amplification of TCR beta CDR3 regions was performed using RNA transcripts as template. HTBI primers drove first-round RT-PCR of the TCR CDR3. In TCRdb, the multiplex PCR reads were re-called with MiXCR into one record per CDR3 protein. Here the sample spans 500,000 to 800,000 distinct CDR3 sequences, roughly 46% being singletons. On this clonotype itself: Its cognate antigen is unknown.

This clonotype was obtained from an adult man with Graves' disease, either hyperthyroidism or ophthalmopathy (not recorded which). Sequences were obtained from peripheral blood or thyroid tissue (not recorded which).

CDR3 region: CSAEGDRGSPQHF. The DNA for the CDR3 is TGCAGCGCTGAGGGGGACAGGGGTTCTCCCCAGCATTTT. The gene calls are TRBV29-1 and TRBJ1-5; 10 bases are a match to TRBD1. The CDR3 length is 13 residues. V gave up 7 bases and J gave up 10 bases; unmatched junction bases: 10. Germline CDR1 and CDR2: SQVTM and ANQGSEA.